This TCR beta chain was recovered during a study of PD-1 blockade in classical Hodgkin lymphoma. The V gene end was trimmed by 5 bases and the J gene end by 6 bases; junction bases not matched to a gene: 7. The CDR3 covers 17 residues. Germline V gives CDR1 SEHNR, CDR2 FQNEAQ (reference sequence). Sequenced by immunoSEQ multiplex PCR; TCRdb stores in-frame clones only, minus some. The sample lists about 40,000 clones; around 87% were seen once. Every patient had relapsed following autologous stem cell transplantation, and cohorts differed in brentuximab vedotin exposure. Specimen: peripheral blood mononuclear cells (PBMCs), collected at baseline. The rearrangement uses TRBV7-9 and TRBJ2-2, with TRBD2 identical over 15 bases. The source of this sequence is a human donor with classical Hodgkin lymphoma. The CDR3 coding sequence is TGTGCCAGCAGCGCAACCGGGACTAGCGGGGGGCCCGGGGAGCTGTTTTTT. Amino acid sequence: CASSATGTSGGPGELFF.